This T cell receptor (beta chain) was sequenced during a study of STAT5B mutations in CD4+ large granular lymphocyte leukemia. As handled by the study authors: Clonotypes above 5% were considered putative leukemic clones, totaling around 59. Sequencing used immunoSEQ multiplex PCR; TCRdb keeps in-frame clones, though not all of them. That table furnishes V, J and clone size, whereas the DNA furnished D and trimming. The sample includes more than 4,000 clones, around four fifths seen only once; the top ten take approximately 7.6%. The germline V gene encodes CDR1 SGHAT and CDR2 FQNNGV. This CDR3 comprises 14 residues. Trimming shortened V by 1 base and J by 1 base, and 7 bases separated the two germline ends.

Sequencing used PBMCs. The clonotype originates from a man aged 65 to 85 with CD4+ T-cell large granular lymphocyte leukemia. The chain is built from TRBV11-2 and TRBJ1-1; unclear D gene. The DNA of the CDR3 is TGTGCCAGCAGCTTAGGCGGGCAGAACACTGAAGCTTTCTTT. The encoded protein is CASSLGGQNTEAFF. Together with reference TRBV11-2 and TRBJ1-1, the CDR3 gives the full variable domain: EAGVAQSPRYKIIEKRQSVAFWCNPISGHATLYWYQQILGQGPKLLIQFQNNGVVDDSQLPKDRFSAERLKGVDSTLKIQPAKLEDSAVYLCASSLGGQNTEAFFGQGTRLTVV.